The TCR beta chain described here comes from a study of cytomegalovirus exposure and HLA in healthy donors. Broader study findings: Previous analysis showed most TCR beta V segments were productive about 90% or about 30% of the time.

The length of the CDR3 is 15 residues. Germline CDR1 LNHDA, CDR2 SQIVND (reference sequence). The V segment lost 7 bases and the J segment 5 bases; nucleotides outside the gene matches: 10. The PCR was carried out with 60 Vbeta primers and 13 Jbeta primers. Generated by immunoSEQ multiplex PCR, the TCRdb table keeps only in-frame clones and is missing some. The sample yields fewer than 150,000 clones, over 70% seen once. A word on this clone: Its antigen is not known.

The source of this sequence is a woman aged 45-60 years in good health and CMV-seropositive. The chain recombines TRBV19 with TRBJ1-5, with 8 bases aligning to TRBD1. The sample taken for sequencing was PBMCs. The CDR3 sequence: CASTLPGQGDQPQHF. For the CDR3, the DNA is TGTGCCAGTACCCTCCCCGGACAGGGCGATCAGCCCCAGCATTTT.